This T cell receptor (beta chain) was recorded in a study of blood T cell repertoires in COVID-19. Across the whole study: The United States, Italy and Spain were the sources of the acute and convalescent COVID-19 samples.

TCRdb's copy holds only in-frame clones and misses some; the assay was immunoSEQ multiplex PCR. The sample comprises more than 95,000 clones, roughly 69% of which are singletons, and 2% to 2.5% rests with the top ten. The origin of this receptor is a woman in her 70s with acute or convalescent COVID-19. Sequenced sample: peripheral blood.

CDR3: CASSLGPGGQPGNTIYF. The CDR3 DNA reads as TGTGCCAGCAGCTTAGGCCCAGGGGGCCAACCGGGAAACACCATATATTTT. The V gene is TRBV7-2, the J gene TRBJ1-3, with 8 nucleotides matching TRBD1. Germline-derived CDR1 and CDR2 are SGHTA and FQGNSA. V lost 1 base to trimming and J lost 4 bases; unmatched junction nucleotides: 9. The CDR3 is 17 residues long.